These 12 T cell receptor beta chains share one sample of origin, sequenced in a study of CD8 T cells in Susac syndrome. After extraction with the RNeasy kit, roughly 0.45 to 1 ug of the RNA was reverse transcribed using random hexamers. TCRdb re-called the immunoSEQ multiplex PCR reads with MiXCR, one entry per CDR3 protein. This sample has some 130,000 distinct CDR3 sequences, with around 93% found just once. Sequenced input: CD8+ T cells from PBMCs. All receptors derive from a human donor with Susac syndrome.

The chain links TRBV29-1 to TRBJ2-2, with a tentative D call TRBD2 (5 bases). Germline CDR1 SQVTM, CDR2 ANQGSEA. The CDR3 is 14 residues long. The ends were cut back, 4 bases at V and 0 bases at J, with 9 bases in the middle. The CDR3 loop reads CSVAEGANTGELFF. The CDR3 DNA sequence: TGCAGCGTTGCTGAGGGAGCGAACACCGGGGAGCTGTTTTTT.

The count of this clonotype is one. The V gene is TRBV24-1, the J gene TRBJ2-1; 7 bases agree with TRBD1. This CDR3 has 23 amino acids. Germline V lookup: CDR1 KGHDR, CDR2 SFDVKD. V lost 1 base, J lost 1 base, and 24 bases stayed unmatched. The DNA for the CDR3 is TGTGCCACCAGTGATTTAGACGTCTACCCCGACAGGGTAATTACCCGATCCTACAATGAGCAGTTCTTC. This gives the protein CATSDLDVYPDRVITRSYNEQFF.

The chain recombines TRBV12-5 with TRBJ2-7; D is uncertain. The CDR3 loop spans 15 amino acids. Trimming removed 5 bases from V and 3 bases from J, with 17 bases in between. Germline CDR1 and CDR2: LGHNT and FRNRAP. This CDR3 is CASGPEAQTHYEQYF. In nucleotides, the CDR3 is TGTGCTAGTGGTCCCGAGGCACAAACCCACTACGAGCAGTACTTC.

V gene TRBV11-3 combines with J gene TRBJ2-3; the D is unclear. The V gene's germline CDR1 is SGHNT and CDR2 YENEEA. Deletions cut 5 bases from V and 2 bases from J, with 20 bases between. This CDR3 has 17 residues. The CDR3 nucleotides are TGTGCCAGCAGCCCAAGTTGGACGGGCCAGGACACAGATACGCAGTATTTT. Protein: CASSPSWTGQDTDTQYF.

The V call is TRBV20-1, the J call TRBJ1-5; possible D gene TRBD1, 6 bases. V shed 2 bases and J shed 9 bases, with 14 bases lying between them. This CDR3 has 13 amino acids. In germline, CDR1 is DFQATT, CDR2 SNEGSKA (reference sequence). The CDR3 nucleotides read TGCAGTGCTAGATGGGGGGGGCTCGGGCCCCAGCATTTT. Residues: CSARWGGLGPQHF.

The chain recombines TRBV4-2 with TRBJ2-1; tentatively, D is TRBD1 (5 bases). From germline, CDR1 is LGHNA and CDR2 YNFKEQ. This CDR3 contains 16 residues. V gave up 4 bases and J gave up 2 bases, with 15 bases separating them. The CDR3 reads CASSPPALGAYNEQFF. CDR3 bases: TGTGCCAGCAGCCCGCCCGCCCTAGGGGCCTACAATGAGCAGTTCTTC.

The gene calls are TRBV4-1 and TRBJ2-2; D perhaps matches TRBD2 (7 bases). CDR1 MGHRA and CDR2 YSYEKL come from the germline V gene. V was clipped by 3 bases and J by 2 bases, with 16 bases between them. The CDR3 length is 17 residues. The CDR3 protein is CASSQGRAGANTGELFF. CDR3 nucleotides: TGCGCCAGCAGCCAGGGAAGGGCGGGGGCTAACACCGGGGAGCTGTTTTTT.

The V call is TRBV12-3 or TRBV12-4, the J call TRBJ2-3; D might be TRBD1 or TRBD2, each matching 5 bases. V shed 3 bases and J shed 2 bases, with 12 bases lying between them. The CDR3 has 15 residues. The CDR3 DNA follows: TGTGCCAGCAGTTTCTCGGGGCTACCCACAGATACGCAGTATTTT. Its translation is CASSFSGLPTDTQYF.

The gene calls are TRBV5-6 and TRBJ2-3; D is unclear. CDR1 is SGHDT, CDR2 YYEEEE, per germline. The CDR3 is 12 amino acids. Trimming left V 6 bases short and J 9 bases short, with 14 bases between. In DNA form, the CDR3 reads TGTGCCAGCAACTCCCTCACCCTCACGCAGTATTTT. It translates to CASNSLTLTQYF.

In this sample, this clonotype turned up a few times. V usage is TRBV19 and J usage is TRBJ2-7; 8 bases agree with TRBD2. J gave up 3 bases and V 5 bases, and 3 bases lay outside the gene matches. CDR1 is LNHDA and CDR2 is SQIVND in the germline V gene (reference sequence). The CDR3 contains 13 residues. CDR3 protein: CASSPGRGYEQYF. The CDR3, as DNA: TGTGCCAGTAGTCCCGGGAGGGGCTACGAGCAGTACTTC.

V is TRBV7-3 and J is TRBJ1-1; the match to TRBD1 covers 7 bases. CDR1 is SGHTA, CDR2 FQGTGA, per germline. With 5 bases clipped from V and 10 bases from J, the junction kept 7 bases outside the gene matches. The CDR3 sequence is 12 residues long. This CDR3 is CASSHRGRVAFF. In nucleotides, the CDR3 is TGTGCCAGCAGCCACAGGGGCAGGGTAGCTTTCTTT.

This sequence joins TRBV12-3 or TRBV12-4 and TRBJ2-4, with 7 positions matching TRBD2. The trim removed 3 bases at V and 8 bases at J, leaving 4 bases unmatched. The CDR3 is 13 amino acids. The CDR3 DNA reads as TGTGCCAGCAGTTTGGGGGGGAGTGACATTCAGTACTTC. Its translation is CASSLGGSDIQYF.